The TCR beta chain under discussion was sequenced for a study of blood T cell repertoires in COVID-19. The overall study: Material from acute and convalescent COVID-19 was sourced from the United States, Italy and Spain. From T cells, B-cell-depleted T cells, or PBMCs came the material, which was cDNA or gDNA.

CDR1 is SGHTA, CDR2 FQGNSA, per germline. V lost 5 bases, J lost 6 bases, and 10 bases stayed unmatched. This CDR3 contains 16 residues. Sequencing used immunoSEQ multiplex PCR; TCRdb keeps in-frame clones, though not all of them. Of about 150,000 clones listed, roughly 83% are singletons. The sequence derives from a woman between 55 and 75 years old with COVID-19, enrolled during active disease. V is TRBV7-2 and J is TRBJ2-1; 10 bases are shared with TRBD2. The source material was peripheral blood. The DNA of the CDR3 is TGTGCCAGCAGCAAGAGCGGGAGGGCCTTCGTCAATGAGCAGTTCTTC. Amino acids: CASSKSGRAFVNEQFF.